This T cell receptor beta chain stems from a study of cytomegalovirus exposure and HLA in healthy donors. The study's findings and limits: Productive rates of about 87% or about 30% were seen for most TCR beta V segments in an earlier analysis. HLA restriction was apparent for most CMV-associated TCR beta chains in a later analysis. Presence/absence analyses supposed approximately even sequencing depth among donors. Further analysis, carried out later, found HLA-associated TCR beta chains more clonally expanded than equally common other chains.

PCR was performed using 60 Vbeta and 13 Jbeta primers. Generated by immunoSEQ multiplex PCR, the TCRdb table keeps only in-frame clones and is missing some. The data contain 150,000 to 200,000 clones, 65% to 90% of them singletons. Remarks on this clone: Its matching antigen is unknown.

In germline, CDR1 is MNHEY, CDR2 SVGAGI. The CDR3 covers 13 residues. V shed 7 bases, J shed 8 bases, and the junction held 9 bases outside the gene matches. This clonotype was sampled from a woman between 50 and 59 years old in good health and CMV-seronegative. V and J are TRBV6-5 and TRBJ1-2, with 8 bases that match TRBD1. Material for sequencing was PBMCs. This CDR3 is CASKQGASGGYTF. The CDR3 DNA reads TGTGCCAGCAAGCAGGGGGCTTCGGGGGGCTACACCTTC.